The present T cell receptor beta chain was sequenced within a study of T-cell reconstitution after alpha-beta-depleted transplantation in children. Molecular barcoding with unique molecular identifiers was used for the TCRbeta library. TCRdb redid the calling of the PCR reads with MiXCR, one entry per CDR3 protein. The table shows hundreds of thousands of distinct CDR3 sequences, with over 9% occurring only once. This clonotype was detected ten times or more. Its antigen is not known. The CDR3 is 14 residues long. Trimming removed 5 bases at V and 5 bases at J, with 13 bases between. Germline V CDR1 and CDR2: SGHAT, FQNNGV. Notes on the study in general: Surviving recipient cells, namely T cells and thymic progenitors, were the source of high day-60 TCRbeta diversity in some patients. Two months or so post-transplant, alpha-beta T cells reportedly derived from several hundred expanded graft clones. By one year post-transplant, T-cell counts and diversity largely arose from T cells that were newly produced.

The chain joins TRBV11-2 to TRBJ2-1; D is possibly TRBD1 or TRBD2 (5 bases each). The sequenced sample was PBMCs, obtained before TCRalphabeta/CD19-depleted stem cell transplant. This receptor was identified in a boy less than two years old with acute myeloid leukemia, due to receive a stem cell transplant. The CDR3: CASSRRDGNNEQFF. The CDR3 DNA reads as TGTGCCAGCAGCCGAAGGGACGGAAACAATGAGCAGTTCTTC.